This T cell receptor (beta chain) was captured in a study of siplizumab effects on memory and regulatory T cells. V lost 4 bases to trimming and J lost 0 bases, with 9 bases between them. This CDR3 has 14 residues. Germline V gene lookup returns CDR1 SGHRS and CDR2 YFSETQ. Findings and caveats of the study: Few alloreactive clones mapped to unstimulated subsets. Proliferating clones, CD4+ or CD8+, lacked an assignable naive or memory phenotype in roughly 80-96% of cases. Significant reduction of alloreactive sequences traceable to unstimulated CD4+ memory cells was observed with siplizumab. Major contributors to the alloresponse seemed to be naive T cells, which also appeared more diverse than memory cells.

Points on this clone: Antigen: not known.

Some clones are missing from TCRdb's copy, which holds only in-frame ones; the method was immunoSEQ multiplex PCR. The sample includes over 100,000 clones, 80% to 95% of them seen just once. The clonotype originates from a human donor in good health. The sample taken for sequencing was CD4+ T cells sorted from blood. The rearrangement links TRBV5-1 to TRBJ2-3; D remains ambiguous. The CDR3 is CASSRSSSTDTQYF. For the CDR3, the DNA is TGCGCCAGCAGCAGGTCTAGTAGCACAGATACGCAGTATTTT.